This T cell receptor beta chain was retrieved from a study of beta chain features in type 1 diabetes. Reverse transcribing all isolated RNA meant expressed TCRB transcripts were sequenced. The repertoire was sequenced with immunoSEQ multiplex PCR; TCRdb's copy has only in-frame clones and lacks some. The top ten hold around 0.12% of the sample, which has about 640,000 clones, about an eighth seen once. In this sample, this clone turned up a few times. No antigen is known for it. This CDR3 is 16 amino acids long. Trimming shortened V by 3 bases and J by 3 bases, and 18 bases separated the two germline ends. Germline V gene sequence: CDR1 SNHLY, CDR2 FYNNEI. General study findings and limits: PCR might show a preference for shorter templates, equally across patients and controls. Type 1 diabetes patients had moderately but significantly shorter TCRB CDR3s in all four CD4+ subsets. Cells expressing TCR highly could be over-represented by cDNA sequencing.

The chain couples TRBV2 to TRBJ2-7; maybe TRBD2 (5 bases). The clonotype originates from a man younger than 45 with type 1 diabetes. The sample consisted of naive CD4+ T cells from blood. The CDR3: CASSDFGVREIYEQYF. DNA for the CDR3: TGTGCCAGCAGTGATTTCGGGGTTCGGGAAATCTACGAGCAGTACTTC.